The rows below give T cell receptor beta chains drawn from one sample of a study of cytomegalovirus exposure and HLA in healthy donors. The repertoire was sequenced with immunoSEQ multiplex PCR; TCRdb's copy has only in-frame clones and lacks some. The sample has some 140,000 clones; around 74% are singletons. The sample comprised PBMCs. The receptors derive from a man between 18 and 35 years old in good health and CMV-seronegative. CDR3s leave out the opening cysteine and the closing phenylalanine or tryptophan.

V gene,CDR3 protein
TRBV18,ASSPPWTSPGDTEAF
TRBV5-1,ASSLPQGAGYEQY
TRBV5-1,ASSLTSGGYIGSYNEQF
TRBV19,ASRRDSISYNEQF
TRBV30,AGKTGGYYNEQF
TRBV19,ASSPGLAAQETQY
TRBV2,ASNRVEGEQF
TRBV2,ASDRAPETQY
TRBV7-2,ASSLAGDTEAF
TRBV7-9,ASSLGQGGTDTQY